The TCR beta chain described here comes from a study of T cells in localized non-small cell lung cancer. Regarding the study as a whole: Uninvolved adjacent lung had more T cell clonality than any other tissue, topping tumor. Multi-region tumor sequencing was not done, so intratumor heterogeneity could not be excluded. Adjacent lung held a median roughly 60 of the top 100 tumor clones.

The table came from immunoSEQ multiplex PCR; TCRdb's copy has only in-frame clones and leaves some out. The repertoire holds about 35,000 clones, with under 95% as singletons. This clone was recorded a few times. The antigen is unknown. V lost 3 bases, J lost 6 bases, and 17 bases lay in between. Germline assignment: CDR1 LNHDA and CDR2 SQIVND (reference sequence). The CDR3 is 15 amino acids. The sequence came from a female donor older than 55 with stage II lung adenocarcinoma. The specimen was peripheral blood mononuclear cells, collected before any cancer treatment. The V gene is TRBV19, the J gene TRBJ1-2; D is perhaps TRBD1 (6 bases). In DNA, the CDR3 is TGTGCCAGTAGTATGAGGGAGTGGACAGCGGATGGCTACACCTTC. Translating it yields CASSMREWTADGYTF.